Presented here are 15 T cell receptor beta chains from one specimen sequenced in a study of OX40 agonist ivuxolimab in advanced cancers. Assay used: immunoSEQ multiplex PCR; TCRdb lists only in-frame clones, some missing. This repertoire shows about 83,000 clones, around 84% found once; its top ten account for under 8%. This material consisted of CD4+ or CD8+ T cells sorted from blood, taken in a trial of the OX40 agonist ivuxolimab. Source of these receptors: an adult with an advanced solid tumor such as melanoma, head and neck, liver or kidney cancer.

This chain connects TRBV9 to TRBJ2-7, with 7 nucleotides matching TRBD1. CDR3 length: 14 residues. After removal of 2 bases from V and 7 bases from J, the junction contained 9 bases not matched to a gene. CDR1 and CDR2 (germline): SGDLS, YYNGEE. CDR3 in DNA: TGTGCCAGCAGCGTTGGGCAGGGGGTTAGGGAGCAGTACTTC. Its protein product is CASSVGQGVREQYF.

The chain joins TRBV7-9 to TRBJ2-7; TRBD2 agrees at 10 bases. This CDR3 contains 15 residues. V gave up 2 bases and J gave up 1 base; unmatched junction bases: 2. Germline CDR1 reads SEHNR; CDR2 reads FQNEAQ (reference sequence). Here the CDR3 reads CASSLTAGGSYEQYF. In DNA form, the CDR3 reads TGTGCCAGCAGCTTAACAGCGGGAGGGTCCTACGAGCAGTACTTC.

In regard to this clone: Germline and junction disagree at one end, which may indicate a read error. This chain links TRBV7-7 with TRBJ2-5; TRBD1 agrees at 12 bases. CDR3 length equals 16 residues. CDR1 SSHAT and CDR2 FNYEAQ come from the germline V gene (reference sequence). The CDR3 here is CASSLGGTGGGKTQYF. CDR3 DNA: TGTGCTAGCAGCTTAGGAGGGACAGGGGGCGGGAAGACCCAGTACTTC. Supplemented by reference TRBV7-7 and TRBJ2-5, the full variable domain reads GAGVSQSPRYKVTKRGQDVTLRCDPISSHATLYWYQQALGQGPEFLTYFNYEAQPDKSGLPSDRFSAERPEGSISTLTIQRTEQRDSAMYRCASSLGGTGGGKTQYFGPGTRLLVL.

This clone is a singleton in its sample. The chain links TRBV4-1 to TRBJ1-4; D call uncertain. Germline values: CDR1 MGHRA, CDR2 YSYEKL. V was pared by 0 bases and J by 0 bases, with 17 bases between. The CDR3 has 19 amino acids. CDR3 coding DNA: TGCGCCAGCAGCCAAGAACCCCTAGACCTGACAACAACTAATGAAAAACTGTTTTTT. It is translated as CASSQEPLDLTTTNEKLFF.

This sequence joins TRBV7-2 and TRBJ2-7, with 8 bases matching TRBD1. The CDR3 consists of 17 residues. V dropped 8 bases and J dropped 4; count of bases not matched to a gene: 19. Germline V CDR1 and CDR2: SGHTA, FQGNSA. CDR3 protein: CASGRGQVWSVGYEQYF. In DNA, the CDR3 is TGTGCCAGCGGTCGGGGACAGGTTTGGTCTGTAGGGTACGAGCAGTACTTC.

The chain carries TRBV6-6 and TRBJ2-7; no firm D call. The CDR3 has 15 residues. The ends were cut back, 2 bases at V and 1 base at J, with 12 bases in the middle. CDR1 is MNHNY, CDR2 SVGAGI, per germline (reference sequence). The CDR3 is CASSYSGAGSYEQYF. The CDR3 bases are TGTGCCAGCAGTTACAGTGGCGCAGGTTCCTACGAGCAGTACTTC.

This chain links TRBV20-1 with TRBJ1-1; D is unresolved. V was shortened by 1 base and J by 10 bases, with 7 bases between the two germline ends. Germline assignment: CDR1 DFQATT and CDR2 SNEGSKA (reference sequence). The CDR3 spans 10 residues. The CDR3 DNA reads TGCAGTGCTAGAGTTTCGGGAGCTTTCTTT. The encoded protein is CSARVSGAFF.

This sequence joins TRBV19 and TRBJ1-4; maybe TRBD1 (5 bases). The CDR3 runs to 13 residues. Germline CDR1 and CDR2: LNHDA and SQIVND (reference sequence). With 6 bases removed from V and 4 bases from J, the gap between germline ends came to 9 bases. The CDR3 region is CASRGLVNEKLFF. In DNA, the CDR3 is TGTGCCAGTAGGGGGCTGGTTAATGAAAAACTGTTTTTT.

This clone showed up just a few times. V is TRBV6-1 and J is TRBJ2-3; D might be TRBD1 (6 bases). From germline, CDR1 is MNHNS and CDR2 SASEGT. Trimming shortened V by 10 bases and J by 5 bases, and 22 bases separated the two germline ends. CDR3 length: 15 residues. CDR3 residues: CATLRAHLGGDTQYF. CDR3 nucleotide sequence: TGTGCCACCCTACGGGCGCACCTAGGGGGAGATACGCAGTATTTT.

V usage is TRBV7-9 and J usage is TRBJ1-1; possible D gene TRBD1, 5 bases. The CDR3 is made up of 15 amino acids. Between the trimmed V and J ends, which lost 2 bases and 4 bases, there was a span of 14 bases. Germline V CDR1 and CDR2: SEHNR, FQNEAQ (reference sequence). CDR3 bases: TGTGCCAGCAGCTTAAAGCAGGGAATGGGCACTGAAGCTTTCTTT. This translates into CASSLKQGMGTEAFF. Together with reference TRBV7-9 and TRBJ1-1, the CDR3 gives the full variable domain: DTGVSQNPRHKITKRGQNVTFRCDPISEHNRLYWYRQTLGQGPEFLTYFQNEAQLEKSRLLSDRFSAERPKGSFSTLEIQRTEQGDSAMYLCASSLKQGMGTEAFFGQGTRLTVV.

The chain uses TRBV2 and TRBJ2-6; D ambiguous. Trimming took 4 bases from V and 2 from J, leaving 9 bases between them. The CDR3 sequence is 15 residues long. Germline V gene lookup returns CDR1 SNHLY and CDR2 FYNNEI. CDR3 sequence: CASSVRLTGANVLTF. The CDR3 coding sequence is TGTGCCAGCAGTGTGAGGTTGACTGGGGCCAACGTCCTGACTTTC.

The chain employs TRBV6-5 and TRBJ2-1, with 10 bases aligning to TRBD1. With V trimmed by 6 bases and J by 7 bases, 9 bases remained unmatched. Germline loops: CDR1 MNHEY, CDR2 SVGAGI. There are 15 residues in the CDR3. In nucleotides, the CDR3 is TGTGCCAGCAGCCCCGGGACAGGGGTGAAAAATGAGCAGTTCTTC. This sequence encodes CASSPGTGVKNEQFF.

V and J are TRBV5-6 and TRBJ2-5; unclear D gene. The J call could be wrong; TRBJ2-7 is a better fit for the DNA end. The CDR3 has 12 residues. The V gene's germline CDR1 is SGHDT and CDR2 YYEEEE. In nucleotides, the CDR3 is TGTGCCAGCAGCTTGGTTGGAGACGAGCAGTACTTC. Its translation: CASSLVGDEQYF.

The rearrangement links TRBV18 to TRBJ1-3; D not resolved. Germline CDR1 and CDR2: KGHSH and LQKENI. The CDR3 is 15 amino acids. The V end was cut by 7 bases, the J end by 0 bases, with 13 bases between. The CDR3 sequence is CASFTDPRSGNTIYF. CDR3 nucleotide sequence: TGTGCCAGCTTCACGGACCCCCGCTCTGGAAACACCATATATTTT.

The rearrangement joins TRBV6-6 to TRBJ2-4; no firm D call. The V gene lost 7 bases and the J gene lost 1 base, with 11 bases spanning the gap. The CDR3 runs 14 residues. Per germline, CDR1 MNHNY and CDR2 SVGAGI (reference sequence). DNA of the CDR3: TGTGCCAGCATGACGGATGAGGCCAAAAACATTCAGTACTTC. Translation gives CASMTDEAKNIQYF.